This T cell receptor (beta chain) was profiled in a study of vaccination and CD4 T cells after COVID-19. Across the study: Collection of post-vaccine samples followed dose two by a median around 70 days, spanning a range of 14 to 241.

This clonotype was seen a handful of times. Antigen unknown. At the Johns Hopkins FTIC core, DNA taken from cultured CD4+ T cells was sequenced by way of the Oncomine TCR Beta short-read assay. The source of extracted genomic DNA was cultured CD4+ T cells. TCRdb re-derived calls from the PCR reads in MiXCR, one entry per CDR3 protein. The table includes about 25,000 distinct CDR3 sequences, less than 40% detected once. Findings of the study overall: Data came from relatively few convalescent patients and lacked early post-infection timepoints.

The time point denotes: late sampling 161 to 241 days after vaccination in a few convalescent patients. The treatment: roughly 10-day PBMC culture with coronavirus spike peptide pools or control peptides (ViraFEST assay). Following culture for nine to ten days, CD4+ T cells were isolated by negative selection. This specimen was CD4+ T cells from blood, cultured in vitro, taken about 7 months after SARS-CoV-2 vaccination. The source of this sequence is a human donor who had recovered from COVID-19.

The CDR3 nucleotides read TGCAGTGCCCGTCCGGGCAATCAGCCCCAGCATTTT. This codes for CSARPGNQPQHF. V gene TRBV20-1 combines with J gene TRBJ1-5; D remains unclear. Germline lookup yields CDR1 DFQATT and CDR2 SNEGSKA (reference sequence). Trimming left V 6 bases short and J 2 bases short, with 8 bases between. This CDR3 is built from 12 residues.